These 13 T cell receptor beta chains were all obtained from the same sample, sequenced in a study of blood T cell repertoires in COVID-19. Measured with immunoSEQ multiplex PCR; TCRdb has only the in-frame clones, and not every one. The table includes some 120,000 clones, 75% to 90% detected once. Sample: peripheral blood. The receptor set was obtained from a man in his 70s with acute or convalescent COVID-19.

CDR3 bases: TGTGCCAGCAGCTTGTTTTTGTCCGGACAGTCAGTTCAGCCCCAGCATTTT. Amino acid sequence: CASSLFLSGQSVQPQHF. The chain combines TRBV5-6 with TRBJ1-5, with D maybe TRBD1 (6 bases). There are 17 residues in the CDR3. Germline CDR1 reads SGHDT; CDR2 reads YYEEEE. V lost 1 base, J lost 6 bases, and 20 bases lay in between.

This chain joins TRBV18 and TRBJ2-2; 7 nucleotides agree with TRBD1. The germline V gene has CDR1 KGHSH and CDR2 LQKENI. Trimming removed 6 bases from V and 0 bases from J; junction bases left unmatched: 10. The CDR3 length is 17 residues. CDR3 in amino acids: CASSPAGTVPNTGELFF. CDR3 nucleotides: TGTGCCAGCTCCCCTGCCGGGACAGTCCCGAACACCGGGGAGCTGTTTTTT.

The rearrangement uses TRBV19 and TRBJ2-1, with 7 bases identical to TRBD2. CDR3 length: 15 amino acids. The germline gives CDR1 LNHDA, CDR2 SQIVND (reference sequence). After removal of 5 bases from V and 4 bases from J, the junction contained 8 bases not matched to a gene. The CDR3 coding sequence is TGTGCCAGTAGTGAGCGGGACCTGAATTACAATGAGCAGTTCTTC. This encodes CASSERDLNYNEQFF.

V usage is TRBV27 and J usage is TRBJ2-2; TRBD1 is a possible D gene (6 bases). Between the trimmed V and J ends, which lost 0 bases and 3 bases, there was a span of 14 bases. The CDR3 consists of 17 residues. CDR1 and CDR2 (germline): MNHEY, SMNVEV (reference sequence). CDR3 in amino acids: CASSLSGQGTYTGELFF. In nucleotides, the CDR3 is TGTGCCAGCAGTTTATCAGGGCAGGGGACCTACACCGGGGAGCTGTTTTTT.

The chain is built from TRBV10-3 and TRBJ1-6; 8 nucleotides align to TRBD1. CDR3 length equals 14 residues. CDR1 and CDR2 from the germline V gene are ENHRY and SYGVKD. The V segment lost 10 bases and the J segment 6 bases; nucleotides outside the gene matches: 8. The CDR3 sequence is CATRTGLSNSPLHF. The CDR3, as DNA: TGTGCCACCAGGACAGGGTTGAGTAATTCACCCCTCCACTTT.

V gene TRBV4-2 combines with J gene TRBJ2-3; 12 bases are shared with TRBD2. The germline CDR1 and CDR2 sequences are LGHNA and YNFKEQ. The trim removed 1 base at V and 10 bases at J, leaving 12 bases unmatched. The CDR3 consists of 17 residues. Here the CDR3 DNA reads TGTGCCAGCAGCCAAGTCGAATTGACTAGCGGGAGATCTTCGCAGTATTTT. Encoded protein: CASSQVELTSGRSSQYF.

V gene TRBV5-6 combines with J gene TRBJ2-7; 7 nucleotides line up with TRBD2. With V trimmed by 6 bases and J by 3 bases, 6 bases remained unmatched. The germline V gene encodes CDR1 SGHDT and CDR2 YYEEEE. The CDR3 covers 13 residues. CDR3: CASTQGGNYEQYF. The CDR3 region has the DNA TGTGCCAGCACCCAGGGAGGGAACTACGAGCAGTACTTC.

V usage is TRBV7-9 and J usage is TRBJ1-5, with 8 bases lining up with TRBD1. Germline loops: CDR1 SEHNR, CDR2 FQNEAQ (reference sequence). This CDR3 is 15 amino acids long. Trimming at V came to 6 bases and at J to 6 bases, leaving 10 bases not matched to a gene. The CDR3 DNA reads TGTGCCAGCAGTCAAGGACAGGGTGTAATTCAGCCCCAGCATTTT. The encoded protein is CASSQGQGVIQPQHF.

V is TRBV24-1 and J is TRBJ2-2; no clear D. The CDR3 runs to 15 residues. V dropped 0 bases and J dropped 2 bases, with 6 bases sitting between them. In germline, CDR1 is KGHDR, CDR2 SFDVKD. The CDR3 here is CATSDLAGNTGELFF. The CDR3 DNA sequence: TGTGCCACCAGTGATTTGGCAGGAAACACCGGGGAGCTGTTTTTT.

This clone appeared a few times. This rearrangement joins TRBV5-1 to TRBJ2-5; 7 nucleotides align to TRBD1. CDR1 is SGHRS and CDR2 is YFSETQ in the germline V gene. This CDR3 comprises 15 residues. V lost 4 bases to trimming and J lost 2 bases; unmatched junction nucleotides: 8. The CDR3, as DNA: TGCGCCAGCAGCGCCGGACAGGCCCGTCAAGAGACCCAGTACTTC. It codes for CASSAGQARQETQYF.

The rearrangement joins TRBV5-1 to TRBJ2-3, with D tentatively TRBD2 (5 bases). Germline CDR1 is SGHRS and CDR2 is YFSETQ. The CDR3 is 14 residues long. The V and J ends lost 5 bases and 6 bases respectively, with 16 bases between them. CDR3 loop: CASSPAAKRDTQYF. In DNA form, the CDR3 reads TGCGCCAGCAGTCCAGCGGCAAAAAGGGATACGCAGTATTTT. The full variable domain, in which reference TRBV5-1 and TRBJ2-3 provide the parts outside the CDR3, is KAGVTQTPRYLIKTRGQQVTLSCSPISGHRSVSWYQQTPGQGLQFLFEYFSETQRNKGNFPGRFSGRQFSNSRSEMNVSTLELGDSALYLCASSPAAKRDTQYFGPGTRLTVL.

This chain uses TRBV28 with TRBJ2-7, with 7 bases matching TRBD2. Trimming removed 7 bases from V and 4 bases from J; junction bases left unmatched: 13. The CDR3 runs to 15 residues. From germline, CDR1 is MDHEN and CDR2 SYDVKM. As DNA, the CDR3 is TGTGCCAGCATGGGGGGACTACCGAGGAGTTACGAGCAGTACTTC. This encodes CASMGGLPRSYEQYF.

This chain connects TRBV18 to TRBJ2-7; 7 positions agree with TRBD2. Germline-derived CDR1 and CDR2 are KGHSH and LQKENI. With 3 bases clipped from V and 2 bases from J, the junction kept 7 bases outside the gene matches. The CDR3 is made up of 15 amino acids. CDR3 loop: CASSPTTSRTYEQYF. The CDR3, as DNA: TGTGCCAGCTCACCTACGACTAGCAGAACCTACGAGCAGTACTTC.